These 2 T cell receptor beta chains were all obtained from the same sample, sequenced in a study of OX40 agonist ivuxolimab in advanced cancers. Library preparation was by the immunoSEQ multiplex PCR assay. TCRdb took this table from immuneACCESS and kept in-frame rearrangements with V and J called. Such tables lack part of the clones; where checked against another copy, unresolved V genes explain under half of the gap, and the rest is unexplained. The sample records roughly 60,000 clones, approximately 90% of which are singletons. Approximately 4% of the sample lies in the top ten. This material consisted of CD4+ or CD8+ T cells sorted from blood, taken in a trial of the OX40 agonist ivuxolimab. The receptors originated from an adult with an advanced solid tumor such as melanoma, head and neck, liver or kidney cancer.

The chain employs TRBV21-1 and TRBJ2-1. TRBV21-1 is given as a pseudogene. The length of the CDR3 is 14 residues. CDR3 DNA: TGTGCCAGCAGCAAAGGGACCGGGGCAAATGAGCAGTTCTTC. Its protein is CASSKGTGANEQFF.

Only a few counts were recorded for this clone. The chain carries TRBV19 and TRBJ1-6; D unclear. The CDR3 loop spans 16 amino acids. Germline CDR1 LNHDA, CDR2 SQIVND (reference sequence). The V end lost 2 bases, the J end lost 1 base, and 9 bases lay between the germline ends. DNA for the CDR3: TGTGCCAGTAGTATACGGGCGGGTTCCTATAATTCACCCCTCCACTTT. It translates to CASSIRAGSYNSPLHF.